This T cell receptor (beta chain) emerged from a study of response to subunit inactivated influenza vaccine. Findings of the study overall: The study's authors posited that every seasonal influenza vaccination enlists few new T cells.

V was trimmed by 9 bases and J by 0 bases, leaving 15 bases between them. The CDR3 runs to 15 residues. This clonotype has at least ten counts. Its antigen is unidentified. TCRdb processed the RT-PCR reads anew with MiXCR; each CDR3 protein has one entry. The sample lists hundreds of thousands of distinct CDR3 sequences, less than 8% seen once, with 13% in the top ten. The chain uses TRBV12-3 or TRBV12-4 and TRBJ2-1; weak D call: TRBD2 (6 bases). The sequencing here drew on PBMCs from blood, taken 23 months after vaccination. This TCR was sampled from a man aged 50 to 75 who received an inactivated influenza vaccine. Written as DNA, the CDR3 is TGTGCCAGTAGCGTAGCGGCCAGCTCCTACAATGAGCAGTTCTTC. The encoded protein is CASSVAASSYNEQFF.